This TCR beta chain was captured by sequencing in a study of cytomegalovirus exposure and HLA in healthy donors listed by TCRdb under 2017. As for the study more broadly: According to an earlier analysis of a few hundred of the donors, roughly 180 million T cells yielded over 100 million unique TCR beta sequences and approximately 280 Gb of sequence data. About 300 gigabases of sequencing data and around 87 million unique TCR sequences were included in an early release covering several hundred HLA-typed donors. Among the approximately 400 genotyped donors, approximately 76% belonged to the genetic ancestry cluster associated with self-reported Caucasian donors. The study was designed to test whether signatures of past pathogen exposure could be identified by cataloging public T cell receptors. The study profiled the T cell repertoires of some 610 subjects by immunosequencing and related them to cytomegalovirus serostatus. Besides the first cohort of 550 to 750 subjects, a separate validation cohort made up of over 95 different subjects was used. The study combined high-throughput TCR immunosequencing, statistical association of individual TCRs with disease status, and machine learning to predict cytomegalovirus infection status. A later analysis re-examined previously published TCR beta repertoires from several hundred donors and added high-resolution HLA genotyping to investigate patterns of TCR occurrence. In the later analysis, no new phenotypic data were used to find candidate immune exposures; instead, reliance was placed on TCR beta sequences and their occurrence across donors. To decide whether each TCR beta V gene segment behaved as functional or pseudogenic, an earlier analysis of some 600 of the donors relied on high-throughput TCR beta sequencing. Donor age, sex, ethnicity and CMV serostatus were collected together with the repertoire data. A later genetic analysis used genome-wide SNP genotypes for about 65% of the 666 donors, treating that subset as a discovery cohort. Every repertoire in the discovery cohort had been generated on one and the same sequencing platform. Both class I and class II loci were covered by HLA typing, at four-digit resolution. Typing coverage differed by locus: A, B, C, DRB1 and DQB1 were typed in about 629-640 donors, DQA1 in approximately 520, DPA1 in roughly 590, and DPB1 in just under 490. Four or five DR-DQ haplotypes were treated as single units for association and clustering because of strong linkage in the cohort. Among roughly 400 genotyped donors of the cohort, an average of roughly 230,000 unique TCR beta nucleotide sequences was sequenced per donor, of which approximately 18% were non-productive.

This clone appeared a single time. Its antigen target is currently unknown. Base qualities were left out, and no much larger clone turns up one base away. The cohort comprised some 700 healthy bone marrow donors. At the time of sampling, every cohort member was nominally healthy, though immune exposures that went unrecorded were likely present. The donor was CMV seronegative and belonged to the group of over 300 seronegative cohort members. A peripheral blood sample was collected from each donor, and TCR beta sequencing was performed on peripheral blood mononuclear cells. The Qiagen DNeasy Blood Extraction Kit was used to extract genomic DNA from the blood cell samples. Overall study results and their limits: In an earlier analysis of under 600 of the donors, most TCR beta V segments were observed in productive rearrangements about 90% or about 30% of the time, broadly matching IMGT annotations. Because counts were too low, more than 15 rarely observed V segments, including chromosome 9 orphons, were left out of the earlier analysis of 500 to 750 of the donors. Specific HLA alleles were associated with 15,000 to 20,000 TCR beta sequences at a false discovery rate of 0.05 in a later analysis. For the cohort, immune exposure information was limited to CMV serostatus. The study gave a list of 150 to 200 TCR beta chains associated with cytomegalovirus. Roughly uniform sequencing depth across donors was assumed in presence/absence analyses, although this assumption may not hold. The authors suggested that the approach could potentially be extended to other disease states and immunological phenotypes. According to a later genetic analysis, donors in an Asian-associated ancestry cluster had fewer N-insertions in productive TCRs than the approximately 670-donor mean. According to a later analysis, TCR association rates differed among HLA loci, with DRB1 alleles showing the most associated TCRs and HLA-C alleles showing the fewest. According to a later analysis, most CMV-associated TCR beta chains appeared to be HLA-restricted, and the HLA associations seemed to be driven largely by CMV exposure. While some public TCRs were present in many individuals, most TCR sequences turned up only very rarely across donors. A further reported finding was that TCR beta sequences accurately predicted the HLA-A and HLA-B alleles for most subjects in the first cohort. A cluster of highly shared sequence variants was judged likely to be a technical artifact of the sequencing pipeline. Strong co-occurrence of HLA alleles, especially DR and DQ, made assigning TCR associations to individual alleles difficult. In a later analysis, HLA-associated TCR beta chains showed more clonal expansion and lower generation probabilities than non-associated chains that were equally common. In a later analysis, several top co-occurrence clusters were reported to appear linked to parvovirus B19, influenza, CMV and Epstein-Barr virus. Linkage disequilibrium might explain the correlated functional status among segregating V segments, but an unknown experimental factor could not be excluded. In this cohort, only TCR beta chains were sequenced, and detectable features were limited by the absence of alpha or paired-chain data. In both the original and validation cohorts, the classifier was reported to diagnose cytomegalovirus status with high specificity and sensitivity. V-gene and J-gene trimming of TCR beta chains was associated with a missense DCLRE1C variant in a later genetic analysis, and the association was replicated in an independent cohort. A few of the identified cytomegalovirus-associated TCR beta chains were confirmed in vitro to be specific for cytomegalovirus antigens. Because HLA typing was unavailable for some donors at each locus, only the typed subset was used in association tests.

Library prep was done by the immunoSEQ multiplex PCR assay. For the multiplex PCR, a mixture combining 60 forward primers for TCR Vbeta segments and 13 reverse primers for TCR Jbeta segments was used. The CDR3 region of rearranged TCR beta genes was amplified from genomic DNA by a multiplex PCR assay. The amplified TCR beta libraries were sequenced on the Illumina HiSeq System as 87-base-pair reads. On the authors' methods: A later analysis tallied around 82 million unique TCR beta chains across the 640 or so repertoires, and approximately 12 million of those chains were shared by two or more donors. Raw reads were error-corrected and collapsed into unique sequences with a nearest-neighbor algorithm that merged closely related sequences to remove PCR and sequencing errors. CDR3 sequences were aligned to IMGT reference sequences to assign V, D and J gene segments. For a sequence to be retained, a match of at least six nucleotides was required to both a V gene segment and a J gene segment. A rearrangement counted as productive if the CDR3 had no stop codons and remained in frame with V and J, and every other rearrangement counted as non-productive. Following IMGT convention, CDR3 was defined as the stretch from the second conserved V-encoded cysteine up to the conserved J-encoded phenylalanine. In an earlier analysis of some 550 of the donors, sequences lacking an unambiguous match to a single V gene segment were excluded. An earlier analysis of about 590 of the donors classified V segments as functional when productive rearrangements were above 56.7% and as segregating when the standard deviation between donors was above 5%. A statistical classification framework was built for diagnosing cytomegalovirus status from the catalog of TCR beta chain sequences. In a later analysis, TCR nucleotide sequences were compared against IMGT/GENE-DB human TR gene sequences so that V and J genes could be assigned. The TCRdist pipeline was used in a later analysis to assign CDR3 sequences and most-parsimonious VDJ recombination scenarios. In a later analysis, each TCR beta chain was defined by its CDR3 amino acid sequence together with its V-gene family, and reads without a unique V-gene family were excluded. In a later analysis, 500 to 700 highly shared, low-generation-probability nucleotide sequences were removed to address suspected cross-contamination and a sequencing artifact. In a later analysis, a clonal expansion index was calculated for each public chain from normalized within-repertoire ranks of inferred template counts. A later analysis computed generation probabilities with a VDJ recombination model fitted to out-of-frame rearrangements, and checked the results against IGoR. Hypergeometric tests were used in a later analysis to score TCR-TCR, TCR-HLA and TCR-CMV co-occurrence, with a repertoire-size bias correction applied to the TCR pairs. In a later analysis, false discovery rates were estimated by permuting HLA or CMV assignments 20 times. In a later analysis, co-occurring TCRs were grouped using DBSCAN, with TCRdist sequence similarity added in when clustering inside HLA-allele-positive subsets. Repertoires with fewer than 30,000 or more than 120,000 public chains, plus five repertoires with anomalous nucleotide sharing, were excluded from co-occurrence clustering. The clones in this table, taken by TCRdb from immuneACCESS, are in-frame only. Not every clone is retained; where verified, under half of the shortfall comes from an unresolved V gene, and the cause of the rest is unknown. That table supplies the V and J calls and clone size; D and trimming were determined from the DNA. This sample is represented by around 160,000 clones; 75% to 90% of them were singletons. Of the sample, under 2% falls within the top ten clones.

This receptor was taken from a woman between 18 and 29 years old in good health and CMV-seronegative. Sample: PBMCs.

The DNA reads as follows: TGTGCCAGCAGCTTAACAGGGATGAACACTGAAGCTTTCTTT. The resulting protein is CASSLTGMNTEAFF. The V and J genes are TRBV7-9 and TRBJ1-1; TRBD1 is perhaps the D gene, given 6 matching bases. Its CDR3 holds 14 amino acids, cysteine through phenylalanine. The DNA shown is the 42-base CDR3, in frame from base 1. According to the germline V gene (reference sequence), CDR1 reads SEHNR and CDR2 reads FQNEAQ. V is cut by 2 bases and J by 0 bases, and the space between the germline ends is 7 bases.